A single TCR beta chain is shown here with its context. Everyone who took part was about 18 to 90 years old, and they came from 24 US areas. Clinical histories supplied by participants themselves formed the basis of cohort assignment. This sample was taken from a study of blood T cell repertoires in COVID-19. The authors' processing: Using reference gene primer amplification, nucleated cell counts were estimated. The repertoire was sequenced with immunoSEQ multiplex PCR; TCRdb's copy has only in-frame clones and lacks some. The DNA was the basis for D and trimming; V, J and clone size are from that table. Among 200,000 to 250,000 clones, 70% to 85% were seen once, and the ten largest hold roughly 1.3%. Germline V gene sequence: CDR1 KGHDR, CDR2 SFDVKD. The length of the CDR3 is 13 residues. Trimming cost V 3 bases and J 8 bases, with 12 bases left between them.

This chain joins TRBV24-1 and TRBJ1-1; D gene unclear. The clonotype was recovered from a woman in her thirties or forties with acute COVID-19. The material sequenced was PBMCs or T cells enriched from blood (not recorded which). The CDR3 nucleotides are TGTGCCACCAGTGATATGGAGGGCATAGAAGCTTTCTTT. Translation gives CATSDMEGIEAFF.